The source of this T cell receptor beta chain is a study of shared clonotypes between healthy human individuals. This clone has only one observation. TCRdb's copy holds only in-frame clones and misses some; the assay was immunoSEQ multiplex PCR. The sample contains some 900,000 clones, 60% to 85% of which appear only once. CDR1 is LNHDA and CDR2 is SQIVND in the germline V gene (reference sequence). V lost 4 bases, J lost 0 bases, and 11 bases stayed unmatched. This CDR3 comprises 17 residues. This sequence joins TRBV19 and TRBJ1-1, with TRBD1 identical over 7 bases. The origin of this receptor is a man aged 18 to 29 in good health. Source material: memory CD4+ T cells sorted from blood. As to subset: CD45RA-negative fraction. The CDR3 coding sequence is TGTGCCAGTAGTACCAGGGGGTGGGACTCTATGAACACTGAAGCTTTCTTT. Translating it yields CASSTRGWDSMNTEAFF.